This TCR beta chain derives from a study of a mutant IDH1 vaccine in newly diagnosed glioma. Turning to the study itself: Patients had received radiotherapy, temozolomide, or both previously, most receiving both. Study-wide results and limits: No link was apparently found between pseudoprogression and changes in top peripheral T cell clonotypes.

The assay was immunoSEQ multiplex PCR, and TCRdb's table has in-frame clones only and misses some. The sample carries approximately 54,000 clones, 80% to 90% recorded once. With 8 bases removed from V and 0 bases from J, the gap between germline ends came to 8 bases. Per germline, CDR1 SGHRS and CDR2 YFSETQ. CDR3 size: 13 residues. The time point is: baseline, week 1 (first vaccination visit). Documented treatment: pre-vaccination baseline after standard-of-care therapy. In every donor, the tumor was a new WHO grade 3 or 4 IDH1-mutant, ATRX-lost astrocytoma. To note about this clone: Its specificity is not known.

The chain combines TRBV5-1 with TRBJ1-4; D is perhaps TRBD1 (5 bases). Material: PBMCs, obtained from a glioma patient treated with radiotherapy, temozolomide or both. This clonotype originated in a man younger than 30 with glioma. CDR3: CASQGATNEKLFF. The CDR3 DNA follows: TGCGCCAGTCAGGGAGCAACTAATGAAAAACTGTTTTTT. Full variable domain (rest looked up from reference TRBV5-1 and TRBJ1-4): KAGVTQTPRYLIKTRGQQVTLSCSPISGHRSVSWYQQTPGQGLQFLFEYFSETQRNKGNFPGRFSGRQFSNSRSEMNVSTLELGDSALYLCASQGATNEKLFFGSGTQLSVL.